Listed below are T cell receptor beta chains from one sample, sequenced in a study of blood T cell repertoires in COVID-19. Profiled with immunoSEQ multiplex PCR; TCRdb holds only in-frame clones, not every one. This sample has about 300,000 clones; 86% occur once, and the top ten carry approximately 2.5%. Sequencing used PBMCs or T cells enriched from blood (not recorded which). All receptors come from a woman younger than 35 who had recovered from COVID-19. The conserved cysteine and the conserved F or W are not part of the CDR3 here.

TRBV12-3/TRBV12-4	TRBJ1-1	ASIGNRPGAF
TRBV5-1	TRBJ1-1	ASSLRGYTEAF
TRBV25-1	TRBJ1-3	ASSEYPGGASGNTIY
TRBV28	TRBJ2-3	ASSSLAGGPTDTQY
TRBV28	TRBJ2-2	ASSLNIGYVAGELF
TRBV7-3	TRBJ2-1	ASSPRGGAKEQF
TRBV10-3	TRBJ2-5	AISSTGTSRGTQY
TRBV11-3	TRBJ1-1	ASSRTRNTEAF
TRBV2	TRBJ1-2	ASSVGDYGYT
TRBV11-2	TRBJ2-1	ASSSFTLWGGSYNEQF
TRBV20-1	TRBJ1-1	KGGMNTEAF